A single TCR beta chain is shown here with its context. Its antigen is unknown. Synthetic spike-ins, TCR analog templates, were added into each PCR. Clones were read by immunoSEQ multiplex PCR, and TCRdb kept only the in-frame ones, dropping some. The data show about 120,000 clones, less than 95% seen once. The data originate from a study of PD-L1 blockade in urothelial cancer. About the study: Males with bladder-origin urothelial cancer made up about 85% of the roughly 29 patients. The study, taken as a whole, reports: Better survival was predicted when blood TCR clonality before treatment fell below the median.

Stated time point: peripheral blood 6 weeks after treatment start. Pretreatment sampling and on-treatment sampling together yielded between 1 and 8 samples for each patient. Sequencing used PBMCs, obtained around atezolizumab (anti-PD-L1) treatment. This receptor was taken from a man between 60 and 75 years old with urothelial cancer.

The CDR3 DNA reads as TGTGCCAGCAGTGGACTAGCGGGGGGGGCCTACTTTGAGCAGTTCTTC. Amino acids: CASSGLAGGAYFEQFF. The V and J genes are TRBV2 and TRBJ2-1; 14 bases agree with TRBD2. The CDR3 runs to 16 residues. CDR1 is SNHLY, CDR2 FYNNEI, per germline. The ends lost 4 bases at V and 9 bases at J; junction bases unmatched: 8. The variable domain in full, with the rest retrieved from reference TRBV2 and TRBJ2-1, is EPEVTQTPSHQVTQMGQEVILRCVPISNHLYFYWYRQILGQKVEFLVSFYNNEISEKSEIFDDQFSVERPDGSNFTLKIRSTKLEDSAMYFCASSGLAGGAYFEQFFGPGTRLTVL.